This T cell receptor (beta chain) appears in the sequencing data of a study of blood T cell repertoires in COVID-19. Participant reports of clinical history set cohort assignment. Here immunoSEQ multiplex PCR was the method, and the copy in TCRdb shows in-frame clones only, minus some. The repertoire holds around 200,000 clones, with around 83% as singletons. The germline gives CDR1 WSHSY, CDR2 SAAADI. V lost 6 bases to trimming and J lost 0 bases; unmatched junction nucleotides: 12. The CDR3 contains 18 residues. This sequence joins TRBV10-2 and TRBJ2-7; 12 bases are a match to TRBD2. Sequencing was performed on PBMCs or T cells enriched from blood (not recorded which). The clonotype was recovered from a man between 35 and 55 years old who had recovered from COVID-19. The CDR3 protein is CASSLLAGGSLSSYEQYF. CDR3 coding DNA: TGCGCCAGCAGCCTACTAGCGGGAGGCTCCCTGAGCTCCTACGAGCAGTACTTC.